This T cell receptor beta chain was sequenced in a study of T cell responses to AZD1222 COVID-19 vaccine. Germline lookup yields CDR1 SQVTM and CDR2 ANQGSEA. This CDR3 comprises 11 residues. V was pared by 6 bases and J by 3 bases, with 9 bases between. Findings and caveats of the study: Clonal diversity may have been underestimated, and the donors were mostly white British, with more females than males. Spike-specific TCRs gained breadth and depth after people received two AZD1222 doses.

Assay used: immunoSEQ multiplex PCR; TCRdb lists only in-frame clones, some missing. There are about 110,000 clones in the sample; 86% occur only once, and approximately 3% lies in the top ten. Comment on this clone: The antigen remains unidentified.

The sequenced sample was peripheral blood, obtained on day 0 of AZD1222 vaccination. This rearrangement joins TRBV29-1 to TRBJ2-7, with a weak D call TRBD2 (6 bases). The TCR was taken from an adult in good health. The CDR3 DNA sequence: TGCAGCGTGGGGGGATTCTACGAGCAGTACTTC. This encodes CSVGGFYEQYF.